This TCR beta chain was captured by sequencing in a study of cytotoxic CD8 clonotypes in ibrutinib-treated CLL (dated by TCRdb to the early 2020s). As for the study more broadly: The cohort included around 15 treatment-naive and 11 relapsed/refractory patients; approximately 17 were IGHV unmutated. Cryopreserved peripheral blood mononuclear cells were obtained prior to treatment, at the time of response, and at either disease progression or sustained remission. An average of approximately 260,000 productive templates and some 99,000 productive rearrangements was obtained per sample. Longitudinal samples were obtainable from about 30% of the roughly 86 participants in the trial. All remission and progressive disease samples were collected while patients were still receiving ibrutinib. Partial responses were observed in about 25 patients and complete responses in 2; after a median follow-up of around 68 months, remission was maintained in about 15 patients and progression was observed in roughly 12. Response samples were obtained after a median of approximately twelve months of treatment, with a range of about 6 to 36 months.

The label giving this sample's time point can be read as: progressive disease on ibrutinib. For TCR beta library preparation, 1.5 to 2 micrograms of genomic DNA was extracted from cryopreserved PBMCs. High-throughput TCR beta sequencing was performed on longitudinal blood samples from CLL patients receiving ibrutinib monotherapy. The patients took part in an open-label, single-center phase 2 trial of ibrutinib monotherapy. CDR3 length: 19 amino acids, cysteine to phenylalanine. Just CDR3 DNA is preserved here, 57 bases in frame from base 1. After removal of 5 bases from V and 0 bases from J, the junction retains 14 bases not matched to a gene. CDR1 and CDR2, looked up from the germline V gene, are MDHEN and SYDVKM. Results and caveats for the whole study, not just this receptor: Clonality increased at ibrutinib response, stayed stable in sustained remission, and fell back toward baseline at progression. Baseline clonality exceeded that of age-matched healthy donors and correlated strongly with circulating CD8+ T-cell counts. Public clonotypes were rare and either contracted or stayed stable during treatment, and the rise in clonality at ibrutinib response reflected the expansion of private clonotypes. Sampling times were not matched between sustained-remission and progressing patients, and lymph node repertoires were not studied.

A MiSeq instrument was used for deep resolution sequencing, which targeted depths ranging from 1 in 1 million up to 1 in 200,000 T cells, with coverage averaging 10x for each clonotype. The immunoSEQ hsTCRB Kit was used to generate TCR beta libraries. In the authors' own workflow: Data were analyzed with ImmunoSEQ Data Assistant and ImmunoSEQ Analyzer, with V, D and J genes assigned per IMGT definitions. Clonality was computed as one minus normalized Shannon entropy of productive rearrangement frequencies, ranging from 0 to 1. Only overrepresented clonotypes making up at least 0.05% of the repertoire of each patient were included in the public clonotype analysis. Approximately 13 age-matched healthy donor repertoires from immuneACCESS served as clonality controls. TCRdb holds this immuneACCESS table with in-frame rearrangements only. Some clones are missing; in checked studies, unresolved V genes explain under half, and the rest has no known cause. The V and J calls and clone size are taken from that table; D and trimming were inferred from the DNA. This sample has fewer than 300,000 clones in its table, and 76% of those were observed once. Roughly 6% of the sample rests with the top ten.

This clone occurred once. The antigen it binds to is not known. No base quality values were provided; no much bigger clone lies one nucleotide off. The material sequenced was PBMCs, taken at disease progression, from a patient treated with ibrutinib. The sequence links TRBV28 to TRBJ2-4, with TRBD2 matching 9 junction bases. This clonotype originated in a human donor with chronic lymphocytic leukemia. For the CDR3, the sequence is CASSIIAGVSTLAKNIQYF. The nucleotide sequence is given as TGTGCCAGCAGTATAATAGCGGGAGTGAGCACCCTAGCCAAAAACATTCAGTACTTC.